Below, 20 T cell receptor beta chains from the same sample are listed, as sequenced in a study of cytomegalovirus exposure and HLA in healthy donors. 60 Vbeta and 13 Jbeta primers were used in PCR. Produced via immunoSEQ multiplex PCR; TCRdb's table is partial and in-frame only. The sample lists 130,000 to 150,000 clones; roughly 9.4% were seen once. Material: PBMCs. The receptors stem from a male donor in good health and CMV-seronegative.

J is TRBJ1-2 and V is TRBV18, with 8 bases that match TRBD1. CDR1 and CDR2 from the germline V gene are KGHSH and LQKENI. The CDR3 consists of 15 residues. Germline trimming cut 5 bases from V and 0 bases from J; bases unmatched to any gene: 5. CDR3 bases: TGTGCCAGCTCAAAGGGACAGGAAGCTAACTATGGCTACACCTTC. The encoded protein is CASSKGQEANYGYTF.

The sample holds a few counts of this clone. V is TRBV2 and J is TRBJ2-7; no firm D call. CDR1 is SNHLY and CDR2 is FYNNEI in the germline V gene. Deletions cut 6 bases from V and 2 bases from J, with 14 bases between. The CDR3 sequence is 14 residues long. The CDR3 region is CASRSKTTTYEQYF. CDR3 nucleotide sequence: TGTGCCAGCAGATCCAAGACAACAACCTACGAGCAGTACTTC. Variable domain in full (rest from reference TRBV2 and TRBJ2-7): EPEVTQTPSHQVTQMGQEVILRCVPISNHLYFYWYRQILGQKVEFLVSFYNNEISEKSEIFDDQFSVERPDGSNFTLKIRSTKLEDSAMYFCASRSKTTTYEQYFGPGTRLTVT.

The chain is built from TRBV27 and TRBJ2-3, with 9 bases matching TRBD1. Trimming removed 4 bases from V and 8 bases from J; junction bases left unmatched: 7. Germline CDR1 is MNHEY and CDR2 is SMNVEV (reference sequence). This CDR3 region has 14 residues. CDR3 in amino acids: CASSWTGARSTQYF. The CDR3 DNA reads TGTGCCAGCAGTTGGACAGGGGCGAGAAGTACGCAGTATTTT.

The chain combines TRBV4-2 with TRBJ1-5; 12 bases line up with TRBD1. The CDR3 is made up of 15 amino acids. CDR1 and CDR2 (germline): LGHNA, YNFKEQ. V was pared by 5 bases and J by 6 bases, with 5 bases of the junction left unmatched. CDR3 amino acids: CASSLGTGGGQPQHF. In nucleotides, the CDR3 is TGTGCCAGCAGCTTGGGGACAGGGGGCGGTCAGCCCCAGCATTTT.

The chain employs TRBV5-6 and TRBJ2-3; tentatively, D is TRBD2 (5 bases). This CDR3 spans 16 amino acids. Per germline, CDR1 SGHDT and CDR2 YYEEEE. V was pared by 0 bases and J by 0 bases, with 11 bases between. The CDR3 loop is CASSLGSGISTDTQYF. The CDR3, as DNA: TGTGCCAGCAGCTTGGGCTCCGGGATAAGCACAGATACGCAGTATTTT.

This rearrangement joins TRBV19 to TRBJ1-5; D unclear. Germline CDR1 is LNHDA and CDR2 is SQIVND (reference sequence). This CDR3 spans 15 amino acids. The V end lost 1 base, the J end lost 3 bases, and 10 bases lay between the germline ends. The CDR3 region is CASSIGTGLNQPQHF. CDR3 sequence (DNA): TGTGCCAGTAGTATAGGGACCGGACTCAATCAGCCCCAGCATTTT.

V is TRBV14 and J is TRBJ2-3; D is possibly TRBD2 (6 bases). Germline CDR1 reads SGHDN; CDR2 reads FVKESK. Trimming cost V 4 bases and J 0 bases, with 8 bases left between them. This CDR3 comprises 14 residues. In nucleotides, the CDR3 is TGTGCCAGCAGCCGGGACTTCAGCACAGATACGCAGTATTTT. This sequence encodes CASSRDFSTDTQYF.

This chain's CDR3 is CASSYDGTRYTF. DNA for the CDR3: TGTGCCAGCAGTTACGATGGGACTCGCTACACCTTC. The chain couples TRBV6-5 to TRBJ1-2, with D maybe TRBD1 (5 bases). Germline V gives CDR1 MNHEY, CDR2 SVGAGI. There are 12 residues in the CDR3. Trimming cost V 2 bases and J 9 bases, with 10 bases left between them.

This clone was detected a few times. J is TRBJ1-3 and V is TRBV7-2, with 7 bases identical to TRBD1. Per the germline V gene, CDR1 is SGHTA and CDR2 is FQGNSA. The length of the CDR3 is 14 residues. J lost 4 bases, V lost 2 bases, and 2 bases had no gene match. CDR3 region: CASSLRQGGNTIYF. CDR3 in DNA: TGTGCCAGCAGCTTAAGACAGGGCGGAAACACCATATATTTT.

This clone has only a few counts. This rearrangement joins TRBV6-6 to TRBJ1-5; a possible D gene is TRBD1 (5 bases). The CDR3 loop spans 15 amino acids. V lost 8 bases, J lost 2 bases, and 16 bases lay in between. Germline V gives CDR1 MNHNY, CDR2 SVGAGI (reference sequence). CDR3 loop: CASSGEGLGNQPQHF. In DNA, the CDR3 is TGTGCCAGCTCTGGGGAGGGGTTGGGCAATCAGCCCCAGCATTTT.

This clone was seen a handful of times. V and J are TRBV25-1 and TRBJ1-4, with TRBD1 identical over 11 bases. Germline trimming cut 3 bases from V and 6 bases from J; bases unmatched to any gene: 3. The CDR3 runs 15 residues. Germline V gene sequence: CDR1 MGHDK, CDR2 SYGVNS. The DNA of the CDR3 is TGTGCCAGCAGTGACCCGGGACAGGGGGATGAAAAACTGTTTTTT. Protein sequence: CASSDPGQGDEKLFF. Full variable domain (missing parts from reference TRBV25-1 and TRBJ1-4): EADIYQTPRYLVIGTGKKITLECSQTMGHDKMYWYQQDPGMELHLIHYSYGVNSTEKGDLSSESTVSRIRTEHFPLTLESARPSHTSQYLCASSDPGQGDEKLFFGSGTQLSVL.

The table lists this clone with a few counts. In DNA form, the CDR3 reads TGTGCCAGCAGCGCGGGACAGGCCTCCTACGAGCAGTACTTC. It specifies CASSAGQASYEQYF. The J gene is TRBJ2-7, the V gene TRBV9; TRBD1 matches at 8 bases. The CDR3 loop spans 14 amino acids. Germline assignment: CDR1 SGDLS and CDR2 YYNGEE. V was pared by 3 bases and J by 0 bases, with 2 bases of the junction left unmatched.

This clone has just a few counts. The rearrangement joins TRBV28 to TRBJ1-1, with D possibly matching TRBD1 (5 bases). The ends were cut back, 1 base at V and 3 bases at J, with 9 bases in the middle. The CDR3 length is 14 residues. Germline V gives CDR1 MDHEN, CDR2 SYDVKM. CDR3 coding DNA: TGTGCCAGCAGTTTATTGGGGGGGGACACTGAAGCTTTCTTT. Protein: CASSLLGGDTEAFF. The whole variable domain, remainder taken from reference TRBV28 and TRBJ1-1, is DVKVTQSSRYLVKRTGEKVFLECVQDMDHENMFWYRQDPGLGLRLIYFSYDVKMKEKGDIPEGYSVSREKKERFSLILESASTNQTSMYLCASSLLGGDTEAFFGQGTRLTVV.

This chain connects TRBV9 to TRBJ2-3; unclear D gene. This CDR3 has 15 residues. Germline CDR1 SGDLS, CDR2 YYNGEE. V lost 2 bases and J 0 bases, leaving 10 bases between the germline ends. The CDR3 sequence is CASSVDTSSTDTQYF. The CDR3 DNA follows: TGTGCCAGCAGCGTTGACACCTCTAGCACAGATACGCAGTATTTT.

The rearrangement uses TRBV7-2 and TRBJ2-2, with 7 bases that match TRBD2. CDR3 length: 12 amino acids. Per germline, CDR1 SGHTA and CDR2 FQGNSA. Unmatched junction bases numbered 1, after V lost 5 bases and J lost 7 bases. CDR3 nucleotide sequence: TGTGCCAGCAGCCGCGGGGGCGGGGAGCTGTTTTTT. Its translation: CASSRGGGELFF. The full variable domain, rest sourced from reference TRBV7-2 and TRBJ2-2, is GAGVSQSPSNKVTEKGKDVELRCDPISGHTALYWYRQSLGQGLEFLIYFQGNSAPDKSGLPSDRFSAERTGGSVSTLTIQRTQQEDSAVYLCASSRGGGELFFGEGSRLTVL.

This clone was seen a handful of times. J is TRBJ2-1 and V is TRBV4-1; 8 positions match TRBD2. Germline trimming cut 2 bases from V and 8 bases from J; bases unmatched to any gene: 11. Germline values: CDR1 MGHRA, CDR2 YSYEKL. The CDR3 loop spans 16 amino acids. This chain's CDR3 is CASSQSQAGVTDEQFF. CDR3 in DNA: TGCGCCAGCAGCCAATCACAAGCGGGAGTAACCGATGAGCAGTTCTTC.

This clone was counted only a few times. This chain connects TRBV14 to TRBJ1-1; D might be TRBD1 (6 bases). This CDR3 is built from 14 residues. CDR1 is SGHDN, CDR2 FVKESK, per germline. V shed 4 bases and J shed 5 bases, with 14 bases lying between them. CDR3 in amino acids: CASSLKQGGTEAFF. The CDR3 DNA reads TGTGCCAGCAGCCTGAAACAGGGAGGGACTGAAGCTTTCTTT.

This clone was observed a few times. The rearrangement joins TRBV7-2 to TRBJ2-3; 8 bases line up with TRBD2. The germline CDR1 and CDR2 sequences are SGHTA and FQGNSA. The CDR3 consists of 16 residues. The J segment lost 1 base and the V segment lost 5 bases, leaving 8 bases of the junction unmatched. The DNA of the CDR3 is TGTGCCAGCAGCCGTGACGCAGCGGGGGGCACAGATACGCAGTATTTT. Protein product: CASSRDAAGGTDTQYF.

This clone was detected a few times. A read error may account for a junction end that differs from germline. The V and J genes are TRBV7-7 and TRBJ2-5; D is possibly TRBD1 (6 bases). The CDR3 extends over 13 amino acids. Germline-derived CDR1 and CDR2 are SSHAT and FNYEAQ (reference sequence). The CDR3 nucleotides read TGTGCTAGCAGTCCGGGACACCCAGAGACCCAGTACTTC. Translated, it gives CASSPGHPETQYF.

This chain uses TRBV7-2 with TRBJ1-2; D is uncertain. The germline V and J ends were trimmed by 1 base and 0 bases, with 12 bases remaining between them. The CDR3 has 16 amino acids. Germline lookup yields CDR1 SGHTA and CDR2 FQGNSA. This CDR3 is CASSLVGGYTNYGYTF. Written as DNA, the CDR3 is TGTGCCAGCAGCTTAGTGGGCGGGTACACTAACTATGGCTACACCTTC.